This T cell receptor beta chain was recovered during a study of blood T cell repertoires in COVID-19. V lost 0 bases to trimming and J lost 3 bases; unmatched junction nucleotides: 12. Germline CDR1 reads SGHNT; CDR2 reads YENEEA. The CDR3 covers 19 residues. Clones were read by immunoSEQ multiplex PCR, and TCRdb kept only the in-frame ones, dropping some. The sample lists about 250,000 clones; around 86% were seen once. The sequenced sample was PBMCs or T cells enriched from blood (not recorded which). This receptor was obtained from a man in his late teens or twenties who had recovered from COVID-19. The J gene is TRBJ2-1, the V gene TRBV11-3; TRBD2 matches at 9 bases. CDR3 sequence: CASSLELAGQAGLYNEQFF. Here the CDR3 DNA reads TGTGCCAGCAGCTTAGAACTAGCGGGCCAGGCGGGGCTCTACAATGAGCAGTTCTTC.